Following are 24 T cell receptor beta chains from one sample sequenced in a study of T cell responses to AZD1222 COVID-19 vaccine. The table came from immunoSEQ multiplex PCR; TCRdb's copy has only in-frame clones and leaves some out. The table shows 90,000 to 130,000 clones, with roughly 84% occurring only once. Sample: peripheral blood, taken on day 0 of AZD1222 vaccination. The receptor set was obtained from an adult in good health.

The chain employs TRBV4-3 and TRBJ2-3; D might be TRBD1 or TRBD2, each matching 5 bases. This CDR3 has 16 residues. Germline V lookup: CDR1 LGHNA, CDR2 YSLEER. Trimming removed 0 bases at V and 1 base at J, with 11 bases between. The CDR3 nucleotides are TGCGCCAGCAGCCAAGAGAGGGGAAGGGGCACAGATACGCAGTATTTT. Residues: CASSQERGRGTDTQYF.

The chain recombines TRBV5-1 with TRBJ1-1; 8 nucleotides match TRBD1. The CDR3 spans 15 residues. With 2 bases clipped from V and 3 bases from J, the junction kept 6 bases outside the gene matches. CDR1 is SGHRS and CDR2 is YFSETQ in the germline V gene. CDR3 loop: CASSLNGQGDTEAFF. Here the CDR3 DNA reads TGCGCCAGCAGCTTAAACGGACAGGGAGACACTGAAGCTTTCTTT.

V gene TRBV7-8 combines with J gene TRBJ2-7; D is tentatively TRBD1 or TRBD2 (5 bases each). CDR3 size: 14 residues. The V and J ends lost 1 base and 4 bases respectively, with 11 bases between them. CDR1 is SGHVS, CDR2 FQNEAQ, per germline. CDR3 residues: CASSLEQGPYEQYF. The CDR3 DNA reads TGTGCCAGCAGCTTAGAGCAGGGACCGTACGAGCAGTACTTC.

This chain links TRBV5-1 with TRBJ2-5, with TRBD2 as a possible D gene (6 bases). This CDR3 has 14 residues. Deletions cut 0 bases from V and 4 bases from J, with 10 bases between. CDR1 and CDR2 from the germline V gene are SGHRS and YFSETQ. This CDR3 reads CASSLGRGGETQYF. CDR3 sequence (DNA): TGCGCCAGCAGCTTGGGGAGGGGAGGAGAGACCCAGTACTTC.

This chain links TRBV2 with TRBJ1-1; D possibly corresponds to TRBD1 (5 bases). The CDR3 loop spans 14 amino acids. Trimming stripped 2 bases from V and 6 bases from J, with 13 bases between. Germline V gene lookup returns CDR1 SNHLY and CDR2 FYNNEI. CDR3 nucleotides: TGTGCCAGCAGTGAACAGGGAATAGGCGCTGAAGCTTTCTTT. Its protein is CASSEQGIGAEAFF.

The genes are TRBV10-3 and TRBJ2-7; the D call may be TRBD1 or TRBD2 (6 bases each). The germline CDR1 and CDR2 sequences are ENHRY and SYGVKD. The CDR3 covers 15 residues. V was shortened by 0 bases and J by 0 bases, with 9 bases between the two germline ends. The CDR3 loop reads CAISESGGFSYEQYF. The CDR3 coding sequence is TGTGCCATCAGTGAGTCAGGGGGGTTCTCCTACGAGCAGTACTTC.

The chain joins TRBV6-2 or TRBV6-3 to TRBJ2-7; a possible D gene is TRBD2 (6 bases). The CDR3 loop spans 13 amino acids. Germline values: CDR1 MNHEY, CDR2 SVGEGT. The ends were cut back, 4 bases at V and 6 bases at J, with 13 bases in the middle. The CDR3 bases are TGTGCCAGCAGTTTAACCCCCGGGGGCGAGCAGTACTTC. Translating gives CASSLTPGGEQYF.

This chain joins TRBV18 and TRBJ2-1; 7 bases line up with TRBD1. The V and J ends lost 3 bases and 5 bases, in that order; junction bases with no gene match: 4. CDR3 length: 14 residues. Germline CDR1 KGHSH, CDR2 LQKENI. The chain's CDR3 is CASSPSGTDNEQFF. DNA for the CDR3: TGTGCCAGCTCACCTTCCGGGACAGACAATGAGCAGTTCTTC. Variable domain in full (rest from reference TRBV18 and TRBJ2-1): NAGVMQNPRHLVRRRGQEARLRCSPMKGHSHVYWYRQLPEEGLKFMVYLQKENIIDESGMPKERFSAEFPKEGPSILRIQQVVRGDSAAYFCASSPSGTDNEQFFGPGTRLTVL.

A few counts support this clone. The chain couples TRBV4-1 to TRBJ1-1, with no clear D. Trimming took off 2 bases at V and 5 bases at J, with 15 bases between the two ends. This CDR3 comprises 15 residues. Germline values: CDR1 MGHRA, CDR2 YSYEKL. Written as DNA, the CDR3 is TGCGCCAGCAGCCAATTAGCAGGTAGAGGAACTGAAGCTTTCTTT. This sequence encodes CASSQLAGRGTEAFF.

Written as DNA, the CDR3 is TGTGCCAGCAGCTTACCCAGTACCGACAGGGAAAAACTGTTTTTT. Its translation: CASSLPSTDREKLFF. The chain uses TRBV7-8 and TRBJ1-4; tentative D call: TRBD1 (6 bases). The V end lost 2 bases, the J end lost 8 bases, and 15 bases lay between the germline ends. Germline loops: CDR1 SGHVS, CDR2 FQNEAQ. This CDR3 is 15 amino acids long.

This clone came up once. The chain carries TRBV11-3 and TRBJ2-1; D might be TRBD1 (5 bases). V lost 0 bases, J lost 0 bases, and 12 bases lay in between. There are 17 residues in the CDR3. Germline CDR1 SGHNT, CDR2 YENEEA. Here the CDR3 reads CASSLDRQILSYNEQFF. The CDR3 nucleotides are TGTGCCAGCAGCTTAGACCGACAGATTCTCTCCTACAATGAGCAGTTCTTC.

Only a few counts were recorded for this clone. The chain couples TRBV11-1 to TRBJ2-6; D call uncertain. The CDR3 sequence is 13 residues long. The germline V gene has CDR1 SGHAT and CDR2 FQDESV (reference sequence). V lost 3 bases, J lost 3 bases, and 3 bases lay in between. The CDR3 is CASSFVGANVLTF. The CDR3 coding sequence is TGTGCCAGCAGCTTTGTTGGGGCCAACGTCCTGACTTTC.

About this clone itself: The CDR3 carries no conserved terminal phenylalanine or tryptophan, so it likely arises from a read error. Because the CDR3's place on the DNA is in doubt, the DNA is left out and the CDR3 is given as listed by TCRdb. This rearrangement joins TRBV28 to TRBJ1-1; the table assigns TRBD1, which was not confirmed against the DNA. With termini counted, the CDR3 has 15 amino acids. Per germline, CDR1 MDHEN and CDR2 SYDVKM. Here the CDR3 reads CASSSLPSRGLSLRV.

The chain carries TRBV7-8 and TRBJ2-1; D not resolved. V gave up 1 base and J gave up 7 bases, with 17 bases separating them. The CDR3 sequence is 16 residues long. Germline V CDR1 and CDR2: SGHVS, FQNEAQ. CDR3 DNA sequence: TGTGCCAGCAGCTTAGGTGGCGGAATCCCACGGAATGAGCAGTTCTTC. Protein: CASSLGGGIPRNEQFF.

This chain links TRBV19 with TRBJ2-2; D tentatively reads TRBD1 or TRBD2 (5 bases each). The CDR3 is 17 amino acids. V was trimmed by 6 bases and J by 4 bases, leaving 21 bases between them. In germline, CDR1 is LNHDA, CDR2 SQIVND (reference sequence). In nucleotides, the CDR3 is TGTGCCAGTAGGAGGGACGGGCGAAGTCCGAGCACCGGGGAGCTGTTTTTT. Protein sequence: CASRRDGRSPSTGELFF.

The chain joins TRBV29-1 to TRBJ2-3; D perhaps matches TRBD2 (5 bases). V was shortened by 7 bases and J by 4 bases, with 9 bases between the two germline ends. Germline CDR1 SQVTM, CDR2 ANQGSEA. This CDR3 is built from 11 residues. In nucleotides, the CDR3 is TGCAGCGCTAGTAGCGCAGATACGCAGTATTTT. Translation gives CSASSADTQYF.

The rearrangement links TRBV5-6 to TRBJ1-5; no clear D. With 4 bases removed from V and 1 base from J, the gap between germline ends came to 12 bases. In germline, CDR1 is SGHDT, CDR2 YYEEEE. The CDR3 spans 15 residues. The CDR3 coding sequence is TGTGCCAGCAGCACCCTCTTATACAGCAATCAGCCCCAGCATTTT. This encodes CASSTLLYSNQPQHF.

This clone was seen only a few times. This chain connects TRBV24-1 to TRBJ2-5; possibly TRBD1 for D (5 bases). The CDR3 spans 13 residues. V was pared by 6 bases and J by 5 bases, with 12 bases between. Per the germline V gene, CDR1 is KGHDR and CDR2 is SFDVKD. Here the CDR3 reads CATSSRGLETQYF. CDR3 sequence (DNA): TGTGCCACCAGTTCTAGGGGCTTGGAGACCCAGTACTTC.

The J gene is TRBJ2-7, the V gene TRBV30; TRBD2 agrees at 10 bases. V lost 5 bases and J lost 8; bases outside the gene matches: 9. CDR1 and CDR2 (germline): GTSNPN, SVGIG (reference sequence). The CDR3 covers 13 residues. As DNA, the CDR3 is TGTGCCTGGGGACTAGCGGAGGGATATAAGCAGTACTTC. It specifies CAWGLAEGYKQYF.

This chain connects TRBV5-1 to TRBJ2-1; D is uncertain. The V end was cut by 4 bases, the J end by 9 bases, with 8 bases between. The CDR3 sequence is 11 residues long. Germline V gene sequence: CDR1 SGHRS, CDR2 YFSETQ. CDR3 DNA: TGCGCCAGCAGCGTGAGGACTGAGCAGTTCTTC. It is translated as CASSVRTEQFF.

V is TRBV7-9 and J is TRBJ1-1, with TRBD1 matching 10 bases. From germline, CDR1 is SEHNR and CDR2 FQNEAQ (reference sequence). The CDR3 runs to 12 residues. V gave up 5 bases and J gave up 11 bases; unmatched junction bases: 5. This CDR3 is CASSTGTGVAFF. Here the CDR3 DNA reads TGTGCCAGCAGCACCGGGACAGGGGTGGCTTTCTTT. Full variable domain (outside the CDR3, taken from reference TRBV7-9 and TRBJ1-1): DTGVSQNPRHKITKRGQNVTFRCDPISEHNRLYWYRQTLGQGPEFLTYFQNEAQLEKSRLLSDRFSAERPKGSFSTLEIQRTEQGDSAMYLCASSTGTGVAFFGQGTRLTVV.

This chain connects TRBV5-1 to TRBJ2-5; 8 bases are shared with TRBD2. CDR1 SGHRS and CDR2 YFSETQ come from the germline V gene. Germline trimming cut 4 bases from V and 2 bases from J; bases unmatched to any gene: 7. The CDR3 covers 15 residues. The DNA of the CDR3 is TGCGCCAGCAGCGGGGGTCGCGGGGGGCAAGAGACCCAGTACTTC. Translation gives CASSGGRGGQETQYF.

V is TRBV9 and J is TRBJ1-2, with D tentatively TRBD1 (5 bases). Germline V gene data show CDR1 as SGDLS and CDR2 as YYNGEE. The CDR3 is 14 amino acids. V was clipped by 0 bases and J by 2 bases, with 8 bases between them. The CDR3 is CASSVERGNYGYTF. The CDR3 DNA follows: TGTGCCAGCAGCGTAGAGAGGGGAAACTATGGCTACACCTTC.

J is TRBJ1-6 and V is TRBV9, with D unresolved. Germline assignment: CDR1 SGDLS and CDR2 YYNGEE. This CDR3 is 17 amino acids long. Trimming took off 4 bases at V and 0 bases at J, with 14 bases between the two ends. CDR3 sequence: CASSPYPEVSYNSPLHF. The CDR3 nucleotides are TGTGCCAGCAGCCCCTACCCAGAGGTCTCCTATAATTCACCCCTCCACTTT.